This TCR beta chain was documented in a study of T cells in localized non-small cell lung cancer. Germline CDR1 and CDR2: KGHSH and LQKENI. This CDR3 comprises 13 residues. V was clipped by 6 bases and J by 6 bases, with 11 bases between them. On this clone itself: The antigen is undetermined.

Here immunoSEQ multiplex PCR was the method, and the copy in TCRdb shows in-frame clones only, minus some. The data hold approximately 100,000 clones, with approximately 91% observed a single time. Overall study findings and caveats: A median of roughly 55 of the top 100 tumor clones appeared in adjacent lung, which was paired and uninvolved. Uninvolved adjacent lung had higher T cell clonality than tumor and all other tissues. Owing to sequencing of a solitary tumor region, heterogeneity cannot be discounted.

The chain is built from TRBV18 and TRBJ2-2; D ambiguous. Sequencing used PBMCs, obtained before any cancer treatment. This receptor was obtained from a woman aged 35 to 70 with stage II squamous cell lung carcinoma. The CDR3 sequence: CASSQANPGELFF. The CDR3 DNA follows: TGTGCCAGCTCCCAGGCGAATCCCGGGGAGCTGTTTTTT.